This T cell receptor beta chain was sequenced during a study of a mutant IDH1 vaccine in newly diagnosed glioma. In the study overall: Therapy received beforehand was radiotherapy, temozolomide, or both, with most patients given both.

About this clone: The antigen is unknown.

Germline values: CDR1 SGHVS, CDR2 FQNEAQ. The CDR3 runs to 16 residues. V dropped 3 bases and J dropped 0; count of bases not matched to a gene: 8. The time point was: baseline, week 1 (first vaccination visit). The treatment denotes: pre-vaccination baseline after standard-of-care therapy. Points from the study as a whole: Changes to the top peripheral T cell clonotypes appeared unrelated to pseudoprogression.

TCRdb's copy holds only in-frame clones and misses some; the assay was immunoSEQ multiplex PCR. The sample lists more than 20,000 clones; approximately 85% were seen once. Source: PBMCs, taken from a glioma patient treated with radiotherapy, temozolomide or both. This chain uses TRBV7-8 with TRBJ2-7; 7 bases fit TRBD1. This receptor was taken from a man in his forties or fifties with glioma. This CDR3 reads CASSFRNRDSSYEQYF. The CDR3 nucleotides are TGTGCCAGCAGCTTCCGTAATCGGGACAGCTCCTACGAGCAGTACTTC.